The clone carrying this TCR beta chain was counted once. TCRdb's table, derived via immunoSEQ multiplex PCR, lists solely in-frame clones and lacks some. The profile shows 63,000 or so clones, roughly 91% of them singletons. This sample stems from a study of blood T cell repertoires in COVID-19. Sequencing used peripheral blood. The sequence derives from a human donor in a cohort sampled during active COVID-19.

Here the CDR3 reads CATSDLQAGNEQFF. The CDR3 nucleotides read TGTGCCACCAGTGATTTGCAAGCGGGGAATGAGCAGTTCTTC. The rearrangement joins TRBV24-1 to TRBJ2-1; 7 nucleotides match TRBD2. Trimming cost V 0 bases and J 7 bases; bases outside gene matches: 2. Germline-derived CDR1 and CDR2 are KGHDR and SFDVKD. The CDR3 spans 14 residues.